This T cell receptor (beta chain) was documented in a study of blood T cell repertoires in COVID-19. The wider study: The samples span acute and convalescent COVID-19 from the United States, Italy and Spain. The analysed material was cDNA or gDNA that came from T cells, B-cell-depleted T cells, or PBMCs.

The V and J ends lost 5 bases and 4 bases respectively, with 11 bases between them. Per the germline V gene, CDR1 is SEHNR and CDR2 is FQNEAQ (reference sequence). The CDR3 has 13 residues. Per the authors' pipeline: Cell counts per sample came from amplifying reference gene primers. Sequencing used immunoSEQ multiplex PCR; TCRdb keeps in-frame clones, though not all of them. V, J and clone size are taken as reported in that table, and D and trimming were inferred from the DNA itself. The table lists tens of thousands of clones, around 88% of them singletons. This clonotype was sampled from a woman aged 80 or older with active or convalescent COVID-19. V usage is TRBV7-9 and J usage is TRBJ1-2; D is unclear. The sample comprised peripheral blood. Here the CDR3 reads CASSHTESYGYTF. CDR3 DNA: TGTGCCAGCAGCCATACAGAGAGCTATGGCTACACCTTC.